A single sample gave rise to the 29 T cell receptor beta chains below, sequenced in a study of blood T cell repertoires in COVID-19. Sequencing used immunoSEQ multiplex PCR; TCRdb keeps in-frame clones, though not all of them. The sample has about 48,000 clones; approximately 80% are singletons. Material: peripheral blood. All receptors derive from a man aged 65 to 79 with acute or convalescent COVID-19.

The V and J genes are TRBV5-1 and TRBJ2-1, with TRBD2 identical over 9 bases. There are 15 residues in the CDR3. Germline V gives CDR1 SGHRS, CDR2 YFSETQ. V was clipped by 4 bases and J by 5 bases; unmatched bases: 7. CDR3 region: CASSVSGRRNNEQFF. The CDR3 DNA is TGCGCCAGCAGCGTTAGCGGGAGACGAAACAATGAGCAGTTCTTC. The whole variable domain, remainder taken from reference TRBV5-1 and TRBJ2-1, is KAGVTQTPRYLIKTRGQQVTLSCSPISGHRSVSWYQQTPGQGLQFLFEYFSETQRNKGNFPGRFSGRQFSNSRSEMNVSTLELGDSALYLCASSVSGRRNNEQFFGPGTRLTVL.

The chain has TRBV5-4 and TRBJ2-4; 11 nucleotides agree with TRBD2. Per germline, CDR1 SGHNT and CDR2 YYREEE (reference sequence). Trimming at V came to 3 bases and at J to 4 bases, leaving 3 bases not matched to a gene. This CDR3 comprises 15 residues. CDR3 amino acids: CASSSLAGGKNIQYF. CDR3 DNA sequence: TGTGCCAGCAGCTCCTTAGCGGGAGGGAAAAACATTCAGTACTTC.

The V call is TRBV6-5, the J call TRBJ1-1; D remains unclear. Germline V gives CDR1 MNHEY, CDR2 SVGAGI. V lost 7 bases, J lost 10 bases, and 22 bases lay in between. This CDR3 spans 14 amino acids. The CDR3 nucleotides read TGTGCCAGCAATCACCTACCGGGTTTTTTTGTAGCTTTCTTT. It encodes CASNHLPGFFVAFF.

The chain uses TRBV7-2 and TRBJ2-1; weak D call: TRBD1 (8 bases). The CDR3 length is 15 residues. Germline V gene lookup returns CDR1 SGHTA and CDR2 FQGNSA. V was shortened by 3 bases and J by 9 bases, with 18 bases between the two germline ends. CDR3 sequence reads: CASSFRGRGGPEQFF. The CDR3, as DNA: TGTGCCAGCAGCTTCAGGGGGCGCGGGGGCCCTGAGCAGTTCTTC.

The CDR3 is CASSLGEGHRGNEQFF. CDR3 bases: TGTGCCAGCAGCTTAGGAGAAGGACATCGGGGGAATGAGCAGTTCTTC. V and J are TRBV7-6 and TRBJ2-1, with D maybe TRBD2 (6 bases). Per the germline V gene, CDR1 is SGHVS and CDR2 is FNYEAQ. The CDR3 has 16 residues. Between the trimmed V and J ends, which lost 1 base and 7 bases, there was a span of 17 bases.

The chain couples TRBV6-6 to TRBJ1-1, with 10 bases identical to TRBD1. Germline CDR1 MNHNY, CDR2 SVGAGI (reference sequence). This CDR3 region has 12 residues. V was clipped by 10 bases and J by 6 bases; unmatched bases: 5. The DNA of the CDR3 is TGTGCCATCCGACAGGGGGCCGCTGAAGCTTTCTTT. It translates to CAIRQGAAEAFF.

In DNA, the CDR3 is TGTGCCAGCAGCCCCCGGTCTCAGAGGGGGGAGCTGTTTTTT. Protein product: CASSPRSQRGELFF. This chain joins TRBV3-1 (or the pseudogene TRBV3-2) and TRBJ2-2; no clear D. Germline V gene lookup returns CDR1 LGHDT and CDR2 YNNKEL (reference sequence). V was clipped by 4 bases and J by 8 bases, with 14 bases between them. This CDR3 is built from 14 residues.

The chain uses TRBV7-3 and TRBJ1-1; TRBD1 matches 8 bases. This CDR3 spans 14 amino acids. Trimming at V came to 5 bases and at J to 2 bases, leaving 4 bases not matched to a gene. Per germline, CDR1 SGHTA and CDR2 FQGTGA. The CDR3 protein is CASSMQGANTEAFF. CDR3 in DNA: TGTGCCAGCAGCATGCAGGGGGCCAACACTGAAGCTTTCTTT.

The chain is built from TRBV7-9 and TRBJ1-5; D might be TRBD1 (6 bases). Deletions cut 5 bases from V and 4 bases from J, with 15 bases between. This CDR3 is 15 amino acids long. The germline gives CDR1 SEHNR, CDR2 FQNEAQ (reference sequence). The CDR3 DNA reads TGTGCCAGCAGCGCTCCCGGGACAAATAATCAGCCCCAGCATTTT. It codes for CASSAPGTNNQPQHF.

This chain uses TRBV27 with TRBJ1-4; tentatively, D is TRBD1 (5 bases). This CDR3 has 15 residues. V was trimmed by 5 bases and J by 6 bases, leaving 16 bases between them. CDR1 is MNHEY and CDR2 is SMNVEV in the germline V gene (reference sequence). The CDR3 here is CASSSLGRGDEKLFF. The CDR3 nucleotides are TGTGCCAGCAGTAGCTTGGGACGGGGGGATGAAAAACTGTTTTTT.

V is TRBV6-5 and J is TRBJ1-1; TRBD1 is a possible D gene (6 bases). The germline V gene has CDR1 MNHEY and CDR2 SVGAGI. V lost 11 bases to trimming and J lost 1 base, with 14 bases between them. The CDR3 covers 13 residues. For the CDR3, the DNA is TGTGCCTCCCAGGGACAATGGAACACTGAAGCTTTCTTT. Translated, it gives CASQGQWNTEAFF.

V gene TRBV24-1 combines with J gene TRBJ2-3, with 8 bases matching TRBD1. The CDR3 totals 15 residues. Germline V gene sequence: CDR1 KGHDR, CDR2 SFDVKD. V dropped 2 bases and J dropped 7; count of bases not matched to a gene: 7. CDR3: CATSDYYRGRNTQYF. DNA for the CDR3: TGTGCCACCAGTGATTACTACAGGGGGAGAAATACGCAGTATTTT.

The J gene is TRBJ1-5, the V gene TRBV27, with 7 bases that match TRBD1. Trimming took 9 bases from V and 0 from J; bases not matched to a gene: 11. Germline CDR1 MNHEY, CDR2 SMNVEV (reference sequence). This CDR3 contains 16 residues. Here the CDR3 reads CASRITGDYSNQPQHF. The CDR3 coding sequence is TGTGCCAGTCGTATCACAGGGGATTATAGCAATCAGCCCCAGCATTTT.

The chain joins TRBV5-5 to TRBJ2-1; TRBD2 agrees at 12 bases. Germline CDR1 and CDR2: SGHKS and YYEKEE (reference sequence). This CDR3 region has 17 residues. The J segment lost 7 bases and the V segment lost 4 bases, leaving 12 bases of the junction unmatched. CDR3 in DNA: TGTGCCAGCAGCCGATCCCCCGGGACTAGCGGGTCAAATGAGCAGTTCTTC. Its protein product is CASSRSPGTSGSNEQFF.

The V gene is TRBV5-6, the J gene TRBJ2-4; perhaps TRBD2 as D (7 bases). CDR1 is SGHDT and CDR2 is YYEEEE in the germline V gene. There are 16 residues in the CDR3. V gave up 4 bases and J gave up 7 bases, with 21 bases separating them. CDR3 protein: CASSEPIAGGQNIQYF. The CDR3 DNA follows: TGTGCCAGCAGCGAACCTATCGCCGGGGGGCAGAACATTCAGTACTTC.

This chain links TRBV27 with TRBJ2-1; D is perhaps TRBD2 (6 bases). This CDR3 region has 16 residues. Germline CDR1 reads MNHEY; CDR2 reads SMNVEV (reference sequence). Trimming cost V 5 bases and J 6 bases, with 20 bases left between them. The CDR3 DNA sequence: TGTGCCAGCAGTCTGCCGGGACTCAACAATGTCAATGAGCAGTTCTTC. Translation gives CASSLPGLNNVNEQFF.

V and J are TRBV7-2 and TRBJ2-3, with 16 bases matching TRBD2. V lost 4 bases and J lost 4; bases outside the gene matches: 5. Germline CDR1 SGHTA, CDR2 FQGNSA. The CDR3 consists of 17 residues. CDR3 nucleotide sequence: TGTGCCAGCAGCTCCCTGGGACTAGCGGGGGGGGCAGATACGCAGTATTTT. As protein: CASSSLGLAGGADTQYF.

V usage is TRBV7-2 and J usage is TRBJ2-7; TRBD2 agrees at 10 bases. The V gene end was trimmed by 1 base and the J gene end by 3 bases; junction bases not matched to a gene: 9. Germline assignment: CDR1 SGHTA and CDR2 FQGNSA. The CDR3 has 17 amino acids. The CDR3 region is CASSLGFGLAEDYEQYF. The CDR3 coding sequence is TGTGCCAGCAGCTTAGGATTCGGACTAGCGGAGGACTACGAGCAGTACTTC.

The CDR3 is CASSARTGGVETQYF. CDR3 bases: TGTGCCAGCAGCGCCCGGACAGGGGGAGTGGAGACCCAGTACTTC. This chain links TRBV5-4 with TRBJ2-5; 10 bases agree with TRBD1. Losses at the gene ends were 4 bases for V and 5 bases for J; bases not matched to a gene: 8. CDR1 SGHNT and CDR2 YYREEE come from the germline V gene (reference sequence). The CDR3 covers 15 residues.

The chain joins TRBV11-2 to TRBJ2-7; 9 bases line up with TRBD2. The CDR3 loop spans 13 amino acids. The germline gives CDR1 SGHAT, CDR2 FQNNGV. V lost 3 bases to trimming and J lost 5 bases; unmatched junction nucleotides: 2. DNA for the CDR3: TGTGCCAGCAGCTTGGGACTAGCCAACGAGCAGTACTTC. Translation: CASSLGLANEQYF.

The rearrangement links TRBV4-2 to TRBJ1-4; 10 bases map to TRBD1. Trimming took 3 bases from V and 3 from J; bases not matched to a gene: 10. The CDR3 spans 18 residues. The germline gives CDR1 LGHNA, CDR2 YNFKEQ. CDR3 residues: CASSQGPGQGKANEKLFF. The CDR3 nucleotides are TGTGCCAGCAGCCAGGGGCCGGGACAGGGGAAAGCTAATGAAAAACTGTTTTTT.

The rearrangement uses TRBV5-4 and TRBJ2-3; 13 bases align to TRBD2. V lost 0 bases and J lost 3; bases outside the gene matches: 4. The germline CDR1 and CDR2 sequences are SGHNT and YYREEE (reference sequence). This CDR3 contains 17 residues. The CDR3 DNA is TGTGCCAGCAGCTTGGGACTAGCGGGAGGAGGGACAGATACGCAGTATTTT. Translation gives CASSLGLAGGGTDTQYF. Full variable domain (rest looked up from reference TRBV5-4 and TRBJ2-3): ETGVTQSPTHLIKTRGQQVTLRCSSQSGHNTVSWYQQALGQGPQFIFQYYREEENGRGNFPPRFSGLQFPNYSSELNVNALELDDSALYLCASSLGLAGGGTDTQYFGPGTRLTVL.

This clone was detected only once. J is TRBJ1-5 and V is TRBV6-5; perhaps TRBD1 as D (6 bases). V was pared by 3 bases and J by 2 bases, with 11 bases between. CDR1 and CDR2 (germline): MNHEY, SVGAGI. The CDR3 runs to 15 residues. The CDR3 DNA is TGTGCCAGCAGTTATGGCGCAGGGGGCAATCAGCCCCAGCATTTT. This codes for CASSYGAGGNQPQHF.

This CDR3 is CASSLGGGAWNSPLHF. In nucleotides, the CDR3 is TGTGCCAGCAGCTTAGGAGGGGGGGCTTGGAATTCACCCCTCCACTTT. The chain joins TRBV7-9 to TRBJ1-6, with D maybe TRBD1 (6 bases). Germline-derived CDR1 and CDR2 are SEHNR and FQNEAQ (reference sequence). V lost 1 base and J lost 7, with 14 bases in between. CDR3 length: 16 residues.

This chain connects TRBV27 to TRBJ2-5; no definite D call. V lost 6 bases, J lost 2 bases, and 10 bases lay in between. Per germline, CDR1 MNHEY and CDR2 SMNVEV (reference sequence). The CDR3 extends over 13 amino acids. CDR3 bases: TGTGCCAGCAGCGAAAGCTCTCAAGAGACCCAGTACTTC. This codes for CASSESSQETQYF.

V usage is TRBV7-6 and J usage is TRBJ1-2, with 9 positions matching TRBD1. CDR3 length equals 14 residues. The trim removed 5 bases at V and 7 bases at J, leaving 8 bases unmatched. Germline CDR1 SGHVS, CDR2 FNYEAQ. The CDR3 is CASSPGTGFLGYTF. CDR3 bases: TGTGCCAGCAGCCCCGGGACAGGGTTTCTTGGCTACACCTTC.

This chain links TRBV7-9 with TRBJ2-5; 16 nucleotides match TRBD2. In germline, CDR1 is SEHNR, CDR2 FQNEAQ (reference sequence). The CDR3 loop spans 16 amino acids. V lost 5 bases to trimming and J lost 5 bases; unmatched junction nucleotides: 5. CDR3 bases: TGTGCCAGCAGCGGGACTAGCGGGAGGGCCCATGAGACCCAGTACTTC. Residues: CASSGTSGRAHETQYF.

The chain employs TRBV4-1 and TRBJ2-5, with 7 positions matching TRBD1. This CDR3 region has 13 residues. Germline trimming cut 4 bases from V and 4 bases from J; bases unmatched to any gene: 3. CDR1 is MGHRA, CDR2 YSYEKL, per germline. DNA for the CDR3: TGCGCCAGCAGCCGAACAGGGGTAGAGACCCAGTACTTC. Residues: CASSRTGVETQYF.

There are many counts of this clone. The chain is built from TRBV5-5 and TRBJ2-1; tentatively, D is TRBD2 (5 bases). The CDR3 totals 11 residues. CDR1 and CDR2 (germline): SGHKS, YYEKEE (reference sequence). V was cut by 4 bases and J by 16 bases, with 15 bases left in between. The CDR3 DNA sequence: TGTGCCAGCAGCGGAGGACCCCTGGGATTCTTC. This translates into CASSGGPLGFF. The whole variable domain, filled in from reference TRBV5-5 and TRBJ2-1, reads DAGVTQSPTHLIKTRGQQVTLRCSPISGHKSVSWYQQVLGQGPQFIFQYYEKEERGRGNFPDRFSARQFPNYSSELNVNALLLGDSALYLCASSGGPLGFFGPGTRLTVL.